Below, 20 T cell receptor beta chains from the same sample are listed, as sequenced in a study of blood T cell repertoires in COVID-19. Measured with immunoSEQ multiplex PCR; TCRdb has only the in-frame clones, and not every one. This sample has over 400,000 clones, with less than 90% found just once. Sequenced sample: PBMCs or T cells enriched from blood (not recorded which). The source is a woman between 55 and 75 years old who had recovered from COVID-19.

This chain joins TRBV6-5 and TRBJ1-5; D unresolved. The CDR3 extends over 14 amino acids. V dropped 0 bases and J dropped 8 bases, with 11 bases sitting between them. Germline-derived CDR1 and CDR2 are MNHEY and SVGAGI. CDR3 loop: CASSYSTGLEPQHF. CDR3 sequence (DNA): TGTGCCAGCAGTTACTCGACTGGGTTGGAGCCCCAGCATTTT.

This clone was seen once. V is TRBV19 and J is TRBJ2-5, with D possibly matching TRBD1 (5 bases). Germline lookup yields CDR1 LNHDA and CDR2 SQIVND (reference sequence). Trimming left V 4 bases short and J 2 bases short, with 14 bases between. The CDR3 runs 15 residues. In DNA form, the CDR3 reads TGTGCCAGTAGTAAGCGCAGGGCCCCTCAAGAGACCCAGTACTTC. This codes for CASSKRRAPQETQYF.

The chain employs TRBV28 and TRBJ1-5; D remains ambiguous. CDR1 and CDR2 from the germline V gene are MDHEN and SYDVKM. Trimming shortened V by 8 bases and J by 7 bases, and 21 bases separated the two germline ends. CDR3 size: 15 residues. The CDR3 region is CASSPQARLYQPQHF. CDR3 sequence (DNA): TGTGCCAGCTCACCCCAAGCTAGGTTGTACCAGCCCCAGCATTTT. Drawing the rest from reference TRBV28 and TRBJ1-5, the complete variable domain is DVKVTQSSRYLVKRTGEKVFLECVQDMDHENMFWYRQDPGLGLRLIYFSYDVKMKEKGDIPEGYSVSREKKERFSLILESASTNQTSMYLCASSPQARLYQPQHFGDGTRLSIL.

This rearrangement joins TRBV2 to TRBJ1-3; D is unclear. Trimming cost V 5 bases and J 0 bases, with 17 bases left between them. Germline V lookup: CDR1 SNHLY, CDR2 FYNNEI. CDR3 length equals 17 residues. CDR3 coding DNA: TGTGCCAGCAGTCCAGTTGTCTCCATCAGCTCTGGAAACACCATATATTTT. It specifies CASSPVVSISSGNTIYF.

The J gene is TRBJ1-5, the V gene TRBV2, with 10 bases aligning to TRBD1. Germline V gives CDR1 SNHLY, CDR2 FYNNEI. The V gene end was trimmed by 6 bases and the J gene end by 6 bases; junction bases not matched to a gene: 8. This CDR3 contains 15 residues. In DNA, the CDR3 is TGTGCCAGCAGGCAAACCGACAGGGGGCGTCAGCCCCAGCATTTT. It yields the protein CASRQTDRGRQPQHF.

In DNA, the CDR3 is TGTGCCAGCTGGTTAGCGGGCTCCTACGAGCAGTACGTC. Protein product: CASWLAGSYEQYV. The rearrangement uses TRBV5-6 and TRBJ2-7; 7 bases match TRBD2. CDR3 length: 13 residues. Trimming at V came to 7 bases and at J to 0 bases, leaving 4 bases not matched to a gene. The V gene's germline CDR1 is SGHDT and CDR2 YYEEEE.

This rearrangement joins TRBV7-2 to TRBJ1-2; TRBD1 might be the D (6 bases). In germline, CDR1 is SGHTA, CDR2 FQGNSA. The V end was cut by 6 bases, the J end by 7 bases, with 21 bases between. This CDR3 contains 15 residues. The CDR3 DNA reads as TGTGCCAGCAGTTCCGTCTACTACAGGGACGGTGGCTACACCTTC. Translation: CASSSVYYRDGGYTF.

The gene calls are TRBV7-6 and TRBJ2-2, with 9 bases matching TRBD2. Unmatched junction bases numbered 1, after V lost 5 bases and J lost 0 bases. The CDR3 spans 15 residues. Germline CDR1 is SGHVS and CDR2 is FNYEAQ. CDR3 DNA: TGTGCCAGCAGCCCTAGCGGGGCGAACACCGGGGAGCTGTTTTTT. Protein: CASSPSGANTGELFF.

The J gene is TRBJ1-5, the V gene TRBV12-5, with 10 bases matching TRBD1. The CDR3 loop spans 14 amino acids. Germline V gene sequence: CDR1 LGHNT, CDR2 FRNRAP. Losses at the gene ends were 5 bases for V and 4 bases for J; bases not matched to a gene: 2. In nucleotides, the CDR3 is TGTGCTAGTGGTCAGGGACAGGGGAATCAGCCCCAGCATTTT. This encodes CASGQGQGNQPQHF.

This clone was observed a single time. This chain uses TRBV27 with TRBJ2-5, with 11 bases matching TRBD2. This CDR3 is built from 16 residues. The V segment lost 6 bases and the J segment 4 bases; nucleotides outside the gene matches: 10. Germline V gene lookup returns CDR1 MNHEY and CDR2 SMNVEV (reference sequence). CDR3 loop: CASRAIAGGRPETQYF. CDR3 DNA: TGTGCCAGCAGAGCAATAGCGGGGGGGCGCCCAGAGACCCAGTACTTC.

The chain recombines TRBV2 with TRBJ2-7, with D tentatively TRBD1 (6 bases). The CDR3 length is 12 residues. Germline loops: CDR1 SNHLY, CDR2 FYNNEI. V dropped 6 bases and J dropped 3 bases, with 9 bases sitting between them. The DNA for the CDR3 is TGTGCCAGCAGAGCACAGGGCTACGAGCAGTACTTC. This sequence encodes CASRAQGYEQYF.

The chain is built from TRBV5-6 and TRBJ2-7, with TRBD1 identical over 11 bases. Germline lookup yields CDR1 SGHDT and CDR2 YYEEEE. The CDR3 contains 14 residues. V lost 5 bases and J lost 3; bases outside the gene matches: 4. The CDR3 region has the DNA TGTGCCAGCAGTTACGGGACAGGGGGCTACGAGCAGTACGTC. Encoded protein: CASSYGTGGYEQYV.

The chain joins TRBV18 to TRBJ2-1; D is unresolved. The CDR3 is made up of 13 amino acids. V lost 2 bases and J lost 4, with 6 bases in between. CDR1 is KGHSH, CDR2 LQKENI, per germline. CDR3 sequence: CASSPSVYNEQFF. CDR3 nucleotides: TGTGCCAGCTCACCATCGGTGTACAATGAGCAGTTCTTC.

This chain joins TRBV7-2 and TRBJ2-1, with TRBD2 identical over 7 bases. V dropped 0 bases and J dropped 6; count of bases not matched to a gene: 11. Germline CDR1 SGHTA, CDR2 FQGNSA. The CDR3 spans 17 residues. The CDR3 spells CASSLAPLGAGPNEQFF. In DNA form, the CDR3 reads TGTGCCAGCAGCTTAGCGCCTCTCGGAGCGGGGCCCAATGAGCAGTTCTTC.

To note about this clone: Different DNA sequences within this sample yield the same CDR3. CDR3 in amino acids: CASSSGGAGTGELFF. For the CDR3, the DNA is TGTGCCAGCAGTTCAGGGGGCGCGGGCACCGGGGAGCTGTTTTTT. V usage is TRBV6-5 and J usage is TRBJ2-2; 8 nucleotides line up with TRBD1. CDR1 is MNHEY, CDR2 SVGAGI, per germline. V shed 4 bases and J 4 bases; nucleotides not matched to a gene: 5. This CDR3 has 15 amino acids.

The chain joins TRBV5-1 to TRBJ1-2, with a tentative D call TRBD1 (5 bases). Germline lookup yields CDR1 SGHRS and CDR2 YFSETQ. Trimming removed 3 bases at V and 5 bases at J, with 8 bases between. CDR3 length: 12 amino acids. The CDR3, as DNA: TGCGCCAGCAGCTGGGGGGAGTATGGCTACACCTTC. Its protein is CASSWGEYGYTF.

The chain combines TRBV11-2 with TRBJ2-3; 10 bases are shared with TRBD2. V was clipped by 1 base and J by 6 bases; unmatched bases: 7. The CDR3 extends over 16 amino acids. The germline CDR1 and CDR2 sequences are SGHAT and FQNNGV. The CDR3 DNA reads TGTGCCAGCAGCTTAGGGGCTAGCGGGGGTACGGATACGCAGTATTTT. This encodes CASSLGASGGTDTQYF.

The chain uses TRBV7-6 and TRBJ2-2; 8 bases fit TRBD2. Germline V gene sequence: CDR1 SGHVS, CDR2 FNYEAQ. J lost 4 bases, V lost 5 bases, and 3 bases had no gene match. This CDR3 has 14 residues. In DNA form, the CDR3 reads TGTGCCAGCAGCAGACTAGCGACCACCGGGGAGCTGTTTTTT. The encoded protein is CASSRLATTGELFF.

The rearrangement uses TRBV12-3 or TRBV12-4 and TRBJ1-6; no clear D. This CDR3 comprises 12 residues. The V gene lost 3 bases and the J gene lost 14 bases, with 11 bases spanning the gap. DNA of the CDR3: TGTGCCAGCAGTTTCGTGGGAGAGTCCCTCCACTTT. This translates into CASSFVGESLHF.

The table lists this clone with a count of one. The rearrangement joins TRBV7-2 to TRBJ2-3; D perhaps matches TRBD2 (6 bases). The CDR3 loop spans 16 amino acids. Germline lookup yields CDR1 SGHTA and CDR2 FQGNSA. V was trimmed by 4 bases and J by 3 bases, leaving 17 bases between them. Written as DNA, the CDR3 is TGTGCCAGCAGCTGGGGACCTTTGGGAGGAACAGATACGCAGTATTTT. This sequence encodes CASSWGPLGGTDTQYF.